This TCR beta chain was obtained from a study of cytomegalovirus exposure and HLA in healthy donors. Turning to the study itself: There were tens of millions of unique TCRs (from HLA-typed donors) in an early data release.

Regarding the study as a whole: When analyzed later, a missense DCLRE1C variant was found to be linked to TCR beta V- and J-gene trimming.

The PCR used 60 Vbeta and 13 Jbeta primers. Measured with immunoSEQ multiplex PCR; TCRdb has only the in-frame clones, and not every one. The sample shows around 100,000 clones, 60% to 85% of them seen only once. Remarks on this clone: As yet, its antigen is unknown.

V lost 4 bases to trimming and J lost 2 bases, with 25 bases between them. This CDR3 contains 19 residues. CDR1 and CDR2 from the germline V gene are MNHEY and SMNVEV (reference sequence). This chain connects TRBV27 to TRBJ2-3, with D maybe TRBD2 (6 bases). This TCR derives from a female donor in good health and CMV-seropositive. The sequenced sample consisted of PBMCs. The CDR3 sequence: CASSSPSGRGGRSTDTQYF. In DNA, the CDR3 is TGTGCCAGCAGTTCCCCCTCGGGACGGGGAGGAAGATCCACAGATACGCAGTATTTT.